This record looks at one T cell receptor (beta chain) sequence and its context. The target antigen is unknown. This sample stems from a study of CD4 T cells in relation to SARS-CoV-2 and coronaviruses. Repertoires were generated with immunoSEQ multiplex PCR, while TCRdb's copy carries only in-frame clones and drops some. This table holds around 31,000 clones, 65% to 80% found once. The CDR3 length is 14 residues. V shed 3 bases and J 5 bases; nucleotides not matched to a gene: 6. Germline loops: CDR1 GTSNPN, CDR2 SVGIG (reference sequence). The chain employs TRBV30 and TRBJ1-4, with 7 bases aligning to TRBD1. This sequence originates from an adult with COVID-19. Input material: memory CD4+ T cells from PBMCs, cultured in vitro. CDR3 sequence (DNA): TGTGCCTGGAGCTGGGGGACAGAGAATGAAAAACTGTTTTTT. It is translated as CAWSWGTENEKLFF.